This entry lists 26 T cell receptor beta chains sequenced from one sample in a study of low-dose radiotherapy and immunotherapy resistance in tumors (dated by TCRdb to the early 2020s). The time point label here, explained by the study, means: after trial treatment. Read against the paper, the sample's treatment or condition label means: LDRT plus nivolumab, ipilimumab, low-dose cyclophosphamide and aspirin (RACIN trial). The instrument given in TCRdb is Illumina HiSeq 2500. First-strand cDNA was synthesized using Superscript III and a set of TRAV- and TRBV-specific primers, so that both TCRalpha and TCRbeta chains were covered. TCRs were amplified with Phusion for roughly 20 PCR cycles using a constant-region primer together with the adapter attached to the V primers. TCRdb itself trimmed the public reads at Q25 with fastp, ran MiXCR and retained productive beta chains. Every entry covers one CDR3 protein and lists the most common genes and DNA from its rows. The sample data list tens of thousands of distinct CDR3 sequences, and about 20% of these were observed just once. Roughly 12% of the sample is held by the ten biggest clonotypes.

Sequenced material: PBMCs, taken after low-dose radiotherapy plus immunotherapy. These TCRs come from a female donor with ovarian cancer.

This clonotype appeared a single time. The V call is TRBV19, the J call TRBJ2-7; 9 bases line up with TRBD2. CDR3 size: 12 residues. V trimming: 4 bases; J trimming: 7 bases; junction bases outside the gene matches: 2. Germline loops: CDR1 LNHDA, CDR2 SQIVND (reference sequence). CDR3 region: CASSTSGKEQYF. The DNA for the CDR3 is TGTGCCAGTAGTACTAGCGGGAAAGAGCAGTACTTC. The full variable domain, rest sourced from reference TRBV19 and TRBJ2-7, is DGGITQSPKYLFRKEGQNVTLSCEQNLNHDAMYWYRQDPGQGLRLIYYSQIVNDFQKGDIAEGYSVSREKKESFPLTVTSAQKNPTAFYLCASSTSGKEQYFGPGTRLTVT.

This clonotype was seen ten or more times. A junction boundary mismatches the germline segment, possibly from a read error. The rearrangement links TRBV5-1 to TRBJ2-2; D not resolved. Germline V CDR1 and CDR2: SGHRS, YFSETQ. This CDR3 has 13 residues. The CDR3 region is CASSLGNTGELFF. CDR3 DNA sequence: TGCGCCAGCAGTTTGGGGAACACCGGGGAGCTGTTTTTT.

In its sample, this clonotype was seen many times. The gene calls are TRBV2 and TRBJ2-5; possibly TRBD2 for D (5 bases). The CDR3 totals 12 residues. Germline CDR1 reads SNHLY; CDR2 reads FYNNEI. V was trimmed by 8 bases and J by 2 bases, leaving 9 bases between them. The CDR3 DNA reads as TGTGCCAGCTCGAGGGTTCAAGAGACCCAGTACTTC. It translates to CASSRVQETQYF. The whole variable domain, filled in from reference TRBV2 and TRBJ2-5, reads EPEVTQTPSHQVTQMGQEVILRCVPISNHLYFYWYRQILGQKVEFLVSFYNNEISEKSEIFDDQFSVERPDGSNFTLKIRSTKLEDSAMYFCASSRVQETQYFGPGTRLLVL.

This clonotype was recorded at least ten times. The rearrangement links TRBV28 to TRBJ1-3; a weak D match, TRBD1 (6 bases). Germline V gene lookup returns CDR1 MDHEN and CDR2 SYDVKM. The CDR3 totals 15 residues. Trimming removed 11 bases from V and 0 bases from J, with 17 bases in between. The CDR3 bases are TGTGCCGTCCTGGGGCAGGGGCGCTCTGGAAACACCATATATTTT. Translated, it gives CAVLGQGRSGNTIYF.

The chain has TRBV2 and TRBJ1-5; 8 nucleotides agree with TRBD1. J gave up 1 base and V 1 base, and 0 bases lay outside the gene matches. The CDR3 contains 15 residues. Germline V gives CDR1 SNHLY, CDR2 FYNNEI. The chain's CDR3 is CASSEDRGSNQPQHF. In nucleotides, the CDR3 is TGTGCCAGCAGTGAAGACAGGGGGAGCAATCAGCCCCAGCATTTT.

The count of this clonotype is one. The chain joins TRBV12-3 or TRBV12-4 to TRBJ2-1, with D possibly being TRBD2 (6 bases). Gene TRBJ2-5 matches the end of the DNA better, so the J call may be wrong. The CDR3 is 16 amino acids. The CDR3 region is CASSSASGGNQETQYF. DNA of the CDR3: TGTGCCAGCAGTTCCGCGTCCGGGGGAAATCAAGAGACCCAGTACTTC.

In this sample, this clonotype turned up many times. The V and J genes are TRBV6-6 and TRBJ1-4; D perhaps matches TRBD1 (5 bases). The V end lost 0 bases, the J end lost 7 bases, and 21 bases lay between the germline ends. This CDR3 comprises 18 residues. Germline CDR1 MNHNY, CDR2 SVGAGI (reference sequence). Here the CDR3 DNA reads TGTGCCAGCAGTTACTCCCCAATCGAGGGTCACAGGACTGAAAAACTGTTTTTT. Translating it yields CASSYSPIEGHRTEKLFF.

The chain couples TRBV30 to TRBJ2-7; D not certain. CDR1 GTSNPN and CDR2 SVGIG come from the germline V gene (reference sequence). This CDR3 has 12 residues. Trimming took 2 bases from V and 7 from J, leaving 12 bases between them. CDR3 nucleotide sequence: TGTGCCTGGAGTTTCCTCCCCGGGGAGCAGTACTTC. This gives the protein CAWSFLPGEQYF.

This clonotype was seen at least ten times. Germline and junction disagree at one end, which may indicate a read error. The CDR3 sequence: CASRGATDTQYF. As DNA, the CDR3 is TGTGCAAGCAGGGGGGCCACAGATACGCAGTATTTT. The chain carries TRBV2 and TRBJ2-3; perhaps TRBD1 as D (7 bases). CDR3 length equals 12 residues. Germline CDR1 is SNHLY and CDR2 is FYNNEI.

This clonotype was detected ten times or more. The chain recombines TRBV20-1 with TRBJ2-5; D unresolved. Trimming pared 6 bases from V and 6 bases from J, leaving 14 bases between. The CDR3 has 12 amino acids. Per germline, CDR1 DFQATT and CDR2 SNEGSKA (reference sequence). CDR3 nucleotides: TGCAGTGCCCCCCTCGGGCGGCAGACCCAGTACTTC. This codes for CSAPLGRQTQYF.

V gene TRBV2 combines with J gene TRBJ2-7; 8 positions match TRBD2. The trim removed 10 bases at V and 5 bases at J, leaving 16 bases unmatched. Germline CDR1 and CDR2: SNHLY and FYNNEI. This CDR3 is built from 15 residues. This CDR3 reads CATESGASGPDEQYF. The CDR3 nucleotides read TGTGCCACCGAATCCGGGGCTAGCGGGCCAGACGAGCAGTACTTC.

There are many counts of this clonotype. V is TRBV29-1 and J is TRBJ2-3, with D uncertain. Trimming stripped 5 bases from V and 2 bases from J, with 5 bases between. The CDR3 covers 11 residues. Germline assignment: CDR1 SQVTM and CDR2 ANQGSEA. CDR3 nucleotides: TGCAGCGTTCAAATCACAGATACGCAGTATTTT. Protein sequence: CSVQITDTQYF.

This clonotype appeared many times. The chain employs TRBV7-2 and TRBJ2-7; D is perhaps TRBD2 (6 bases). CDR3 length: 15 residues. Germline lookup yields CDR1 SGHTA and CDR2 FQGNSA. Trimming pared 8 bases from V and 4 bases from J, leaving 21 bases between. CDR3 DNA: TGTGCCAGCTCCGGAGTGGAGGGGCTGCCTTACGAGCAGTACTTC. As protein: CASSGVEGLPYEQYF.

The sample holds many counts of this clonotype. The CDR3 coding sequence is TGTGCCACCAGTGATTTTTTGGGACCCGGGAACACCGGGGAGCTGTTTTTT. Translation gives CATSDFLGPGNTGELFF. The chain is built from TRBV24-1 and TRBJ2-2; tentatively, D is TRBD1 or TRBD2 (5 bases each). This CDR3 contains 17 residues. V shed 1 base and J shed 1 base, with 12 bases lying between them. CDR1 is KGHDR and CDR2 is SFDVKD in the germline V gene.

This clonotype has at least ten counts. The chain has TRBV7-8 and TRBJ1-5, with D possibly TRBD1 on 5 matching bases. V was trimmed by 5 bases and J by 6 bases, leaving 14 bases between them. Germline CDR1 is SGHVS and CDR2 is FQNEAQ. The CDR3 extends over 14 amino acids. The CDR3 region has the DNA TGTGCCAGCAGCCCAGGACGGGGGATTCAGCCCCAGCATTTT. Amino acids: CASSPGRGIQPQHF.

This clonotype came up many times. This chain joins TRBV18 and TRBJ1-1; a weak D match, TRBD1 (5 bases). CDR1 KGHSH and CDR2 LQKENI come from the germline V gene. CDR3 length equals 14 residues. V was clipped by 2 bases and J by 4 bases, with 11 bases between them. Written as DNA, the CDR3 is TGTGCCAGCTCACCAAAGAATGGGGGCACTGAAGCTTTCTTT. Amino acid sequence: CASSPKNGGTEAFF.

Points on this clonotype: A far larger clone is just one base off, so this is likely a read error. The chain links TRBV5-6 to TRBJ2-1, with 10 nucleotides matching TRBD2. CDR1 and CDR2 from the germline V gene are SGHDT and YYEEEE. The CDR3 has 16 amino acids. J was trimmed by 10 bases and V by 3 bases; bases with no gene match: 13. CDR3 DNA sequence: TGTGCCAGCAGCTCGCGGCCTAGCGGGGGAACCTACGAGCAGTTCTTC. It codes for CASSSRPSGGTYEQFF.

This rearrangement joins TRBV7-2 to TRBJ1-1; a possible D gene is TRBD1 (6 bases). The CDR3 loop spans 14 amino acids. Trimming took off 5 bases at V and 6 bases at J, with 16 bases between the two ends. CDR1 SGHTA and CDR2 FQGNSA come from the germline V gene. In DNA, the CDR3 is TGTGCCAGCAGCCCAAACAGGGTAGGGCCTGAAGCTTTCTTT. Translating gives CASSPNRVGPEAFF.

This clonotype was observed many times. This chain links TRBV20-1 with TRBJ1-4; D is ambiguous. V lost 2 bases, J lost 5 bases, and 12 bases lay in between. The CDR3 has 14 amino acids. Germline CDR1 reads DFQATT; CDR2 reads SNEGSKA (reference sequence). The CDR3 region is CSARSQAGNEKLFF. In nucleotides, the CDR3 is TGCAGTGCTAGATCCCAGGCCGGGAATGAAAAACTGTTTTTT.

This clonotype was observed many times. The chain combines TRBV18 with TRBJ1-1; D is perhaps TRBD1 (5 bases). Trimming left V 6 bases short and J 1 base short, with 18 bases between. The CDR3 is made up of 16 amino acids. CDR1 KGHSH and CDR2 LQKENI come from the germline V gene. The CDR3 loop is CASSGRPPRENTEAFF. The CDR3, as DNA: TGTGCCAGCTCCGGACGACCGCCCAGGGAGAACACTGAAGCTTTCTTT.

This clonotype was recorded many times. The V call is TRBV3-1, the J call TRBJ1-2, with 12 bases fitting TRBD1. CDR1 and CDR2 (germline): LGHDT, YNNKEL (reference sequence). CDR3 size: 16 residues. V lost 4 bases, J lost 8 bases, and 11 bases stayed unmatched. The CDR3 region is CASSLNTGTGGLGYTF. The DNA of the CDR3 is TGTGCCAGCAGCCTTAACACCGGGACAGGGGGCTTAGGCTACACCTTC.

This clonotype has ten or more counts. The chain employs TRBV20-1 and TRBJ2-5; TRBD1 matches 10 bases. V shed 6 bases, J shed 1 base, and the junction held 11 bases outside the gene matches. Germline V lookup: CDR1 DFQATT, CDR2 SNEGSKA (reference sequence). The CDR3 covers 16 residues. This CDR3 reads CSARDRGGWSQETQYF. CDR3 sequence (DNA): TGCAGTGCACGGGACAGGGGAGGCTGGTCCCAAGAGACCCAGTACTTC.

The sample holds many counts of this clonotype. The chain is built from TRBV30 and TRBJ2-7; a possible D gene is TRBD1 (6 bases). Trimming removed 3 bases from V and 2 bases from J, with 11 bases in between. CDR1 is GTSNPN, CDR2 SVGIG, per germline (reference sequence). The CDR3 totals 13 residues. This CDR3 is CAWSGTWAYEQYF. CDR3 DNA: TGTGCCTGGAGCGGGACATGGGCCTACGAGCAGTACTTC.

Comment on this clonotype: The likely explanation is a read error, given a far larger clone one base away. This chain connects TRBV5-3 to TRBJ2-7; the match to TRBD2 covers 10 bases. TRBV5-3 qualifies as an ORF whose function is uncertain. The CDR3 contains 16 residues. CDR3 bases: TGTGCCAGCAGCTTGGGTGAGCTAGCGGGGGCCTACGAGCAGTACTTC. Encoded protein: CASSLGELAGAYEQYF.

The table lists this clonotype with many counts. This CDR3 reads CASSKSSGQGFFAEAFF. Written as DNA, the CDR3 is TGTGCCAGCAGTAAGAGTAGTGGACAGGGGTTTTTCGCTGAAGCTTTCTTT. The chain is built from TRBV6-2 or TRBV6-3 and TRBJ1-1, with 9 bases matching TRBD1. Germline assignment: CDR1 MNHEY and CDR2 SVGEGT. V was clipped by 5 bases and J by 6 bases; unmatched bases: 16. The CDR3 runs 17 residues.

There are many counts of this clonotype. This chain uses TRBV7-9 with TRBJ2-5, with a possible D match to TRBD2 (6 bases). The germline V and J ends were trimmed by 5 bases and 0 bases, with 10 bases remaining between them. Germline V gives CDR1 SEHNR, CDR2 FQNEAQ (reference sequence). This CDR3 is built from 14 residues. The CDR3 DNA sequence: TGTGCCAGCAGCACTAGGGACTACCAAGAGACCCAGTACTTC. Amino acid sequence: CASSTRDYQETQYF.